The 11 T cell receptor beta chains below were found in one sample sequenced in a study of OX40 agonist ivuxolimab in advanced cancers. The protocol was immunoSEQ multiplex PCR, while the TCRdb copy is restricted to in-frame clones and leaves out a portion. The table lists about 140,000 clones, 90% of them singletons, with 1.1% in the top ten. This specimen was CD4+ or CD8+ T cells sorted from blood, taken in a trial of the OX40 agonist ivuxolimab. These receptors originate from an adult with an advanced solid tumor such as melanoma, head and neck, liver or kidney cancer.

The chain recombines TRBV6-1 with TRBJ2-3; 13 bases are a match to TRBD2. The CDR3 runs 15 residues. Trimming at V came to 4 bases and at J to 6 bases, leaving 4 bases not matched to a gene. Germline V gene sequence: CDR1 MNHNS, CDR2 SASEGT. In nucleotides, the CDR3 is TGTGCCAGCAGTGGGAAACTAGCGGGAGGGGATACGCAGTATTTT. Translating it yields CASSGKLAGGDTQYF.

The chain has TRBV27 and TRBJ1-1; 9 nucleotides agree with TRBD1. The CDR3 covers 15 residues. Losses at the gene ends were 5 bases for V and 5 bases for J; bases not matched to a gene: 9. Germline CDR1 reads MNHEY; CDR2 reads SMNVEV (reference sequence). CDR3 coding DNA: TGTGCCAGCAGTCCTCGAACAGGGGGCCGGACTGAAGCTTTCTTT. This sequence encodes CASSPRTGGRTEAFF.

The V call is TRBV7-2, the J call TRBJ2-1; no clear D. CDR3 length: 15 residues. Germline loops: CDR1 SGHTA, CDR2 FQGNSA. Deletions cut 6 bases from V and 0 bases from J, with 12 bases between. The CDR3 loop is CASRRAVASYNEQFF. DNA for the CDR3: TGTGCCAGCAGACGGGCGGTTGCCTCCTACAATGAGCAGTTCTTC.

Points on this clone: Other DNA sequences of this sample code for an identical CDR3. The J gene is TRBJ2-6, the V gene TRBV18, with 8 nucleotides matching TRBD2. The germline V gene encodes CDR1 KGHSH and CDR2 LQKENI. Germline trimming cut 3 bases from V and 0 bases from J; bases unmatched to any gene: 1. This CDR3 has 16 residues. The CDR3 sequence is CASSPRGGSGANVLTF. The DNA for the CDR3 is TGTGCCAGCTCACCCCGGGGGGGCTCTGGGGCCAACGTCCTGACTTTC.

J is TRBJ2-5 and V is TRBV18; 7 bases align to TRBD1. Germline V gene data show CDR1 as KGHSH and CDR2 as LQKENI. The CDR3 contains 13 residues. The V gene end was trimmed by 5 bases and the J gene end by 3 bases; junction bases not matched to a gene: 3. Written as DNA, the CDR3 is TGTGCCAGCTCATCGGGACAGAAAGAGACCCAGTACTTC. Translation gives CASSSGQKETQYF.

The chain recombines TRBV30 with TRBJ2-3; TRBD1 agrees at 9 bases. The CDR3 runs 12 residues. V lost 3 bases, J lost 6 bases, and 1 base stayed unmatched. In germline, CDR1 is GTSNPN, CDR2 SVGIG (reference sequence). The CDR3 protein is CAWSDRGDTQYF. In nucleotides, the CDR3 is TGTGCCTGGAGCGACAGGGGGGATACGCAGTATTTT.

The chain links TRBV30 to TRBJ1-5, with a tentative D call TRBD1 (5 bases). CDR1 is GTSNPN, CDR2 SVGIG, per germline (reference sequence). The ends were cut back, 3 bases at V and 3 bases at J, with 15 bases in the middle. The CDR3 sequence is 15 residues long. The DNA of the CDR3 is TGTGCCTGGAGCCTAGGACAAGGATTCAATCAGCCCCAGCATTTT. It translates to CAWSLGQGFNQPQHF.

J is TRBJ2-1 and V is TRBV2; 8 bases align to TRBD1. V lost 6 bases, J lost 8 bases, and 12 bases stayed unmatched. The CDR3 sequence is 15 residues long. From germline, CDR1 is SNHLY and CDR2 FYNNEI. CDR3 loop: CASSFIGQGTDEQFF. DNA for the CDR3: TGTGCCAGCAGCTTTATAGGACAGGGAACAGATGAGCAGTTCTTC.

J is TRBJ1-5 and V is TRBV28; the match to TRBD1 covers 8 bases. CDR3 length: 15 residues. V lost 4 bases to trimming and J lost 8 bases; unmatched junction nucleotides: 10. The germline gives CDR1 MDHEN, CDR2 SYDVKM. As DNA, the CDR3 is TGTGCCAGCAGTTCGCCAGGGGGCGCGTTTAAGCCCCAGCATTTT. It codes for CASSSPGGAFKPQHF.

The rearrangement uses TRBV5-8 and TRBJ1-5; no definite D call. The CDR3 is 11 residues long. Trimming removed 0 bases from V and 9 bases from J, with 4 bases in between. The germline gives CDR1 SGHTS, CDR2 YDEGEE. The CDR3 DNA follows: TGTGCCAGCAGCTTGGGATGGCCCCAGCATTTT. Protein: CASSLGWPQHF.

The gene calls are TRBV7-9 and TRBJ1-3; D call uncertain. Per the germline V gene, CDR1 is SEHNR and CDR2 is FQNEAQ (reference sequence). The CDR3 contains 14 residues. V was pared by 1 base and J by 2 bases, with 6 bases between. The CDR3 nucleotides are TGTGCCAGCAGCTTAGGTAGTGCTGGAAACACCATATATTTT. This sequence encodes CASSLGSAGNTIYF.